Shown below are 30 T cell receptor beta chains from a single sample sequenced in a study of OX40 agonist ivuxolimab in advanced cancers. Produced via immunoSEQ multiplex PCR; TCRdb's table is partial and in-frame only. The sample has under 20,000 clones, around 86% seen once. The sample was CD4+ or CD8+ T cells sorted from blood, taken in a trial of the OX40 agonist ivuxolimab. These receptors were collected from an adult with an advanced solid tumor such as melanoma, head and neck, liver or kidney cancer.

This chain uses TRBV11-2 with TRBJ1-1; D call uncertain. Looked up from germline, CDR1 is SGHAT and CDR2 is FQNNGV. Trimming removed 6 bases at V and 0 bases at J, with 14 bases between. The CDR3 has 15 amino acids. DNA of the CDR3: TGTGCCAGCAGTTTACCGGGCACCATGAACACTGAAGCTTTCTTT. Amino acid sequence: CASSLPGTMNTEAFF.

The chain combines TRBV6-6 with TRBJ1-1; a possible D gene is TRBD1 (5 bases). The V gene lost 8 bases and the J gene lost 3 bases, with 16 bases spanning the gap. Germline V gives CDR1 MNHNY, CDR2 SVGAGI (reference sequence). The CDR3 is made up of 14 amino acids. The CDR3 DNA follows: TGTGCCAGCTTCTCTAAGGGGTCTGACACTGAAGCTTTCTTT. Translating it yields CASFSKGSDTEAFF.

The rearrangement uses TRBV27 and TRBJ2-2; the D is unclear. The germline CDR1 and CDR2 sequences are MNHEY and SMNVEV (reference sequence). CDR3 length: 13 residues. V shed 2 bases and J shed 3 bases, with 4 bases lying between them. Written as DNA, the CDR3 is TGTGCCAGCAGTTTACAGGACACCGGGGAGCTGTTTTTT. Its translation: CASSLQDTGELFF.

Points on this clone: A much bigger clone sits one base away, suggesting this may be a read error. CDR3 sequence reads: CASSQDGPPYNGYTF. In DNA form, the CDR3 reads TGTGCCAGCAGCCAAGATGGGCCACCCTATAATGGCTACACCTTC. The chain joins TRBV4-2 to TRBJ1-2, with D hard to call. V was cut by 0 bases and J by 6 bases, with 14 bases left in between. CDR3 length: 15 residues. Germline CDR1 reads LGHNA; CDR2 reads YNFKEQ.

The rearrangement links TRBV18 to TRBJ2-1; perhaps TRBD2 as D (5 bases). V was cut by 6 bases and J by 1 base, with 7 bases left in between. Germline V CDR1 and CDR2: KGHSH, LQKENI. There are 13 residues in the CDR3. The CDR3 loop is CASSPGSYNEQFF. CDR3 in DNA: TGTGCCAGCTCCCCGGGGTCCTACAATGAGCAGTTCTTC. Full variable domain (missing parts from reference TRBV18 and TRBJ2-1): NAGVMQNPRHLVRRRGQEARLRCSPMKGHSHVYWYRQLPEEGLKFMVYLQKENIIDESGMPKERFSAEFPKEGPSILRIQQVVRGDSAAYFCASSPGSYNEQFFGPGTRLTVL.

The genes are TRBV11-3 and TRBJ2-1; D is undetermined. This CDR3 is built from 17 residues. Germline assignment: CDR1 SGHNT and CDR2 YENEEA. V lost 2 bases and J lost 5, with 19 bases in between. The CDR3 bases are TGTGCCAGCAGCTTACCCCGCCCCAGGACGACCAACAATGAGCAGTTCTTC. Translating gives CASSLPRPRTTNNEQFF.

The chain is built from TRBV6-5 and TRBJ1-2; no clear D. The length of the CDR3 is 15 residues. V gave up 2 bases and J gave up 4 bases, with 14 bases separating them. The germline V gene has CDR1 MNHEY and CDR2 SVGAGI. CDR3: CASSYTQALFYGYTF. DNA for the CDR3: TGTGCCAGCAGTTACACGCAGGCCCTATTCTATGGCTACACCTTC.

CDR3 bases: TGTGCCAGCAGCCAAGATTTGGGGAGCGGAAATGAAGCTTTCTTT. Residues: CASSQDLGSGNEAFF. V is TRBV7-2 and J is TRBJ1-1, with D hard to call. This CDR3 spans 15 amino acids. The V end lost 5 bases, the J end lost 7 bases, and 20 bases lay between the germline ends. CDR1 is SGHTA, CDR2 FQGNSA, per germline.

V gene TRBV10-1 combines with J gene TRBJ1-2; no definite D call. Trimming shortened V by 0 bases and J by 2 bases, and 7 bases separated the two germline ends. The germline V gene has CDR1 WNHNN and CDR2 SYGVQD (reference sequence). This CDR3 comprises 14 residues. Here the CDR3 reads CASSESGLNYGYTF. The CDR3 nucleotides are TGCGCCAGCAGTGAGTCGGGCCTGAACTATGGCTACACCTTC.

The chain joins TRBV4-1 to TRBJ2-7; the match to TRBD1 covers 8 bases. The germline V gene encodes CDR1 MGHRA and CDR2 YSYEKL. V shed 9 bases, J shed 6 bases, and the junction held 19 bases outside the gene matches. This CDR3 has 16 amino acids. The CDR3 sequence is CASTTGAGTGQIEQYF. CDR3 sequence (DNA): TGCGCCAGTACAACCGGAGCCGGGACAGGACAGATCGAGCAGTACTTC.

V usage is TRBV5-1 and J usage is TRBJ1-1, with D hard to call. Per the germline V gene, CDR1 is SGHRS and CDR2 is YFSETQ. Deletions cut 0 bases from V and 1 base from J, with 7 bases between. The CDR3 is 14 residues long. CDR3 in DNA: TGCGCCAGCAGCTTGGACGGACCGAACACTGAAGCTTTCTTT. Translated: CASSLDGPNTEAFF.

This clone has a single count. The genes are TRBV19 and TRBJ2-1, with D unresolved. The ends were cut back, 3 bases at V and 9 bases at J, with 12 bases in the middle. The V gene's germline CDR1 is LNHDA and CDR2 SQIVND (reference sequence). The CDR3 runs 13 residues. The CDR3 DNA reads TGTGCCAGTAGTATCCGCGGCAAATTTGAGCAGTTCTTC. Its protein is CASSIRGKFEQFF.

This rearrangement joins TRBV6-5 to TRBJ2-7; D is unresolved. The CDR3 extends over 14 amino acids. Per the germline V gene, CDR1 is MNHEY and CDR2 is SVGAGI. With 0 bases removed from V and 4 bases from J, the gap between germline ends came to 10 bases. CDR3 nucleotide sequence: TGTGCCAGCAGTTACTCTGGCAGCATATACGAGCAGTACTTC. Its translation is CASSYSGSIYEQYF.

The gene calls are TRBV4-1 and TRBJ2-1, with D possibly TRBD2 on 6 matching bases. The CDR3 runs 17 residues. Looked up from germline, CDR1 is MGHRA and CDR2 is YSYEKL. Between the trimmed V and J ends, which lost 2 bases and 5 bases, there was a span of 19 bases. For the CDR3, the DNA is TGCGCCAGCAGCCAATGGGCCCCGGGGACTGGGGACAATGAGCAGTTCTTC. It codes for CASSQWAPGTGDNEQFF.

The genes are TRBV6-5 and TRBJ2-1; 9 bases match TRBD1. The CDR3 contains 15 residues. CDR1 is MNHEY, CDR2 SVGAGI, per germline. V lost 6 bases, J lost 4 bases, and 7 bases stayed unmatched. The CDR3 coding sequence is TGTGCCAGCAGCCCCGGACAGGGGACATACAATGAGCAGTTCTTC. Protein: CASSPGQGTYNEQFF.

The chain is built from TRBV19 and TRBJ2-1; TRBD2 is a possible D gene (6 bases). Trimming removed 5 bases at V and 9 bases at J, with 14 bases between. CDR3 length equals 13 residues. In germline, CDR1 is LNHDA, CDR2 SQIVND (reference sequence). CDR3 sequence: CASSPRGWSEQFF. In DNA, the CDR3 is TGTGCCAGTAGTCCCCGGGGGTGGAGTGAGCAGTTCTTC.

The CDR3 bases are TGTGCCAGTAGTGAGCTTGCTGACAATGAGCAGTTCTTC. This translates into CASSELADNEQFF. The chain couples TRBV19 to TRBJ2-1; D not certain. Per the germline V gene, CDR1 is LNHDA and CDR2 is SQIVND (reference sequence). V was pared by 5 bases and J by 5 bases, with 10 bases between. This CDR3 is 13 amino acids long.

The gene calls are TRBV7-9 and TRBJ2-7; 13 nucleotides align to TRBD2. The CDR3 is made up of 15 amino acids. The ends lost 8 bases at V and 5 bases at J; junction bases unmatched: 9. CDR1 is SEHNR and CDR2 is FQNEAQ in the germline V gene (reference sequence). CDR3 bases: TGTGCCAGCTCCCAAATCGGACTAGCGGGGGACGAGCAGTACTTC. This codes for CASSQIGLAGDEQYF.

The gene calls are TRBV5-1 and TRBJ2-7, with 14 nucleotides matching TRBD2. After removal of 5 bases from V and 3 bases from J, the junction contained 4 bases not matched to a gene. The CDR3 loop spans 15 amino acids. Germline V CDR1 and CDR2: SGHRS, YFSETQ. CDR3 coding DNA: TGCGCCAGCAGGGTTGGGACTAGCGGGAGCTACGAGCAGTACTTC. Translation gives CASRVGTSGSYEQYF.

J is TRBJ2-7 and V is TRBV2; 8 nucleotides agree with TRBD1. J gave up 1 base and V 6 bases, and 8 bases lay outside the gene matches. Germline values: CDR1 SNHLY, CDR2 FYNNEI. This CDR3 spans 15 amino acids. CDR3 loop: CASSEGQALSYEQYF. The CDR3 bases are TGTGCCAGCAGCGAGGGACAGGCTCTATCCTACGAGCAGTACTTC.

The gene calls are TRBV5-6 and TRBJ2-7; possible D gene TRBD1, 5 bases. Germline CDR1 and CDR2: SGHDT and YYEEEE. V lost 3 bases to trimming and J lost 7 bases, with 14 bases between them. This CDR3 has 13 residues. Written as DNA, the CDR3 is TGTGCCAGCAGCTCCCAGGGCCCCCTTGAGCAGTACTTC. Amino acids: CASSSQGPLEQYF.

J is TRBJ1-1 and V is TRBV5-8, with D unclear. V was cut by 4 bases and J by 5 bases, with 12 bases left in between. This CDR3 is built from 13 residues. The germline gives CDR1 SGHTS, CDR2 YDEGEE. The CDR3 bases are TGTGCCAGCAGCGGGTCCCGAGGGACTGAAGCTTTCTTT. It translates to CASSGSRGTEAFF.

V and J are TRBV6-1 and TRBJ2-7; 8 nucleotides line up with TRBD1. V gave up 0 bases and J gave up 7 bases; unmatched junction bases: 5. The CDR3 spans 14 residues. From germline, CDR1 is MNHNS and CDR2 SASEGT. CDR3 in amino acids: CASSEAPGQVEQYF. The CDR3 nucleotides read TGTGCCAGCAGTGAAGCTCCGGGACAGGTAGAGCAGTACTTC.

This clone was found once. The V gene is TRBV5-5, the J gene TRBJ2-5; D unclear. With 0 bases removed from V and 5 bases from J, the gap between germline ends came to 14 bases. The CDR3 is 15 amino acids. CDR1 and CDR2 (germline): SGHKS, YYEKEE (reference sequence). The CDR3 loop reads CASSLGRLSLETQYF. The DNA for the CDR3 is TGTGCCAGCAGCTTGGGCAGGCTTAGCTTGGAGACCCAGTACTTC.

The V call is TRBV10-3, the J call TRBJ1-5, with a weak D call TRBD1 (6 bases). This CDR3 spans 14 amino acids. Trimming pared 6 bases from V and 7 bases from J, leaving 16 bases between. Germline CDR1 is ENHRY and CDR2 is SYGVKD. The CDR3 loop is CAISQAGVGQPQHF. In DNA, the CDR3 is TGTGCCATCAGCCAGGCAGGGGTCGGCCAGCCCCAGCATTTT.

V usage is TRBV9 and J usage is TRBJ2-1; D not resolved. This CDR3 contains 12 residues. Trimming shortened V by 3 bases and J by 8 bases, and 9 bases separated the two germline ends. Germline CDR1 reads SGDLS; CDR2 reads YYNGEE. Here the CDR3 reads CASSGDRDEQFF. In DNA, the CDR3 is TGTGCCAGCAGCGGAGACCGGGATGAGCAGTTCTTC.

This clone was found a few times. This chain joins TRBV27 and TRBJ2-2; D is perhaps TRBD1 (5 bases). This CDR3 comprises 13 residues. The germline V gene encodes CDR1 MNHEY and CDR2 SMNVEV (reference sequence). Trimming pared 6 bases from V and 7 bases from J, leaving 12 bases between. CDR3 sequence: CASSSQGGGELFF. The CDR3 DNA sequence: TGTGCCAGCAGCTCCCAGGGTGGCGGGGAGCTGTTTTTT.

The gene calls are TRBV7-9 and TRBJ2-2, with D perhaps assigned TRBD1 or TRBD2 (6 bases each). V was pared by 3 bases and J by 5 bases, with 13 bases between. Germline CDR1 reads SEHNR; CDR2 reads FQNEAQ (reference sequence). The CDR3 spans 15 residues. CDR3 loop: CASSFQGGLTGELFF. CDR3 coding DNA: TGTGCCAGCAGCTTTCAAGGGGGGCTAACCGGGGAGCTGTTTTTT.

This sequence joins TRBV4-2 and TRBJ2-7; 10 bases agree with TRBD2. V lost 2 bases, J lost 2 bases, and 12 bases stayed unmatched. The CDR3 loop spans 18 amino acids. Per germline, CDR1 LGHNA and CDR2 YNFKEQ. DNA for the CDR3: TGTGCCAGCAGCCAAAGTTTGCTAGCGGGAGCAATCACCTACGAGCAGTACTTC. It specifies CASSQSLLAGAITYEQYF.

This clone was counted once. The rearrangement links TRBV10-3 to TRBJ1-1; the D is unclear. The CDR3 loop spans 13 amino acids. V was cut by 0 bases and J by 11 bases, with 13 bases left in between. The germline V gene has CDR1 ENHRY and CDR2 SYGVKD. The CDR3 DNA is TGTGCCATCAGTGAGTCAGGGAACATTGGGGCTTTCTTT. The encoded protein is CAISESGNIGAFF.